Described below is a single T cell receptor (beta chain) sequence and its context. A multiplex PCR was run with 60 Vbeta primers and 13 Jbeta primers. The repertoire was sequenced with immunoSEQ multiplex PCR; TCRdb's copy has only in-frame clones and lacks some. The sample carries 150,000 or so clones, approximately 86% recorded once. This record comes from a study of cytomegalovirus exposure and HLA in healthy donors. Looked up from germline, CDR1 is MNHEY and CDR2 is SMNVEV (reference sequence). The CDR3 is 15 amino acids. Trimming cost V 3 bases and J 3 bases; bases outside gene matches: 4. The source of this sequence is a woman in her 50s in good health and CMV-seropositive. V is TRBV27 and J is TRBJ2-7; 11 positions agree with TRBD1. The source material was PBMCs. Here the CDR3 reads CASSFGQGASYEQYF. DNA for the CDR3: TGTGCCAGCAGTTTCGGACAGGGGGCAAGCTACGAGCAGTACTTC.